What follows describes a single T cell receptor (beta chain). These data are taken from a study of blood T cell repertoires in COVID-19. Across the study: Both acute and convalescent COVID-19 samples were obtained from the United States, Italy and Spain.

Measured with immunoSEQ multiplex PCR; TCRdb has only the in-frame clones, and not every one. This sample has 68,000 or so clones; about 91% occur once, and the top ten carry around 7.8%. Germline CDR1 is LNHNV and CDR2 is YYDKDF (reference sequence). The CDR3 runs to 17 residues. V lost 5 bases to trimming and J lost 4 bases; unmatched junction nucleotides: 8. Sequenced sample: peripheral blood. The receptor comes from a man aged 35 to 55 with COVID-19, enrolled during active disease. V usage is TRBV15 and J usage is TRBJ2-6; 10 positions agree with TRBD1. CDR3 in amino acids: CATSLGQGQGGANVLTF. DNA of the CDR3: TGTGCCACCAGCCTGGGACAGGGGCAAGGCGGGGCCAACGTCCTGACTTTC.